The 19 T cell receptor beta chains listed next were all sequenced from one sample in a study of T-cell reconstitution after alpha-beta-depleted transplantation in children. As it was prepared, the TCRbeta library received unique molecular identifiers. TCRdb independently ran MiXCR on the PCR reads; one entry per CDR3 protein. The sample carries 700,000 to 850,000 distinct CDR3 sequences, 15% to 20% recorded once. The sample consisted of PBMCs, mostly from graft donor cells, taken 360 days after TCRalphabeta/CD19-depleted stem cell transplant. These receptors originate from a male patient younger than 18 who had a stem cell transplant for acute lymphoblastic leukemia, so the T cells may come from the graft donor.

The rearrangement links TRBV19 to TRBJ2-7; 9 nucleotides agree with TRBD2. Germline loops: CDR1 LNHDA, CDR2 SQIVND (reference sequence). The V segment lost 5 bases and the J segment 0 bases; nucleotides outside the gene matches: 8. The CDR3 covers 16 residues. The CDR3 sequence is CASSLRTSVNSYEQYF. The DNA of the CDR3 is TGTGCCAGTAGTCTCAGGACTAGCGTAAACTCCTACGAGCAGTACTTC.

In this sample, this clonotype turned up many times. The J gene is TRBJ1-2, the V gene TRBV5-1; the D is unclear. The CDR3 covers 14 residues. V was clipped by 1 base and J by 2 bases, with 9 bases between them. CDR1 is SGHRS, CDR2 YFSETQ, per germline. The CDR3 loop is CASSLMDPNYGYTF. Written as DNA, the CDR3 is TGCGCCAGCAGCTTGATGGATCCAAACTATGGCTACACCTTC. The variable domain in full, completed from reference TRBV5-1 and TRBJ1-2, reads KAGVTQTPRYLIKTRGQQVTLSCSPISGHRSVSWYQQTPGQGLQFLFEYFSETQRNKGNFPGRFSGRQFSNSRSEMNVSTLELGDSALYLCASSLMDPNYGYTFGSGTRLTVV.

This clonotype is a singleton in its sample. The chain employs TRBV6-8 and TRBJ2-7, with a weak D call TRBD2 (6 bases). Germline CDR1 is MNHGY and CDR2 is SAAAGT. This CDR3 has 9 amino acids. CDR3 amino acids: CASSLEGIV. CDR3 coding DNA: TGTGCCAGCAGCCTGGAGGGTATCGTC.

This chain uses TRBV12-3 or TRBV12-4 with TRBJ2-6; no definite D call. The V and J ends lost 2 bases and 3 bases respectively, with 14 bases between them. The CDR3 totals 17 residues. The CDR3 loop is CASSLNFESGGANVLTF. DNA for the CDR3: TGTGCCAGCAGTTTAAATTTCGAGTCTGGTGGGGCCAACGTCCTGACTTTC.

This clonotype has a handful of counts. The rearrangement links TRBV10-3 to TRBJ2-2, with 8 bases identical to TRBD2. The CDR3 sequence is 16 residues long. With V trimmed by 4 bases and J by 0 bases, 4 bases remained unmatched. CDR1 and CDR2 from the germline V gene are ENHRY and SYGVKD. Here the CDR3 DNA reads TGTGCCATCAGTGGCCTAGCGGGCTCGAACACCGGGGAGCTGTTTTTT. Its translation is CAISGLAGSNTGELFF.

This clonotype was picked up many times. This chain links TRBV4-1 with TRBJ2-7, with D perhaps assigned TRBD1 or TRBD2 (6 bases each). The length of the CDR3 is 17 residues. Trimming removed 4 bases from V and 0 bases from J, with 19 bases in between. Germline lookup yields CDR1 MGHRA and CDR2 YSYEKL. CDR3 nucleotides: TGCGCCAGCAGCCGATTTAAAAAAGGGGGGAGCTCCTACGAGCAGTACTTC. It encodes CASSRFKKGGSSYEQYF.

This clonotype was seen many times. The V call is TRBV12-3 or TRBV12-4, the J call TRBJ1-5; TRBD1 matches 7 bases. Germline trimming cut 5 bases from V and 4 bases from J; bases unmatched to any gene: 2. CDR3 length: 13 amino acids. The CDR3 region has the DNA TGTGCCAGCAGTGGGACAGCTAATCAGCCCCAGCATTTT. Protein sequence: CASSGTANQPQHF.

This clonotype was recorded at least ten times. The junction differs from germline at one of its ends, possibly a read error. This chain uses TRBV5-1 with TRBJ2-7; TRBD1 agrees at 8 bases. This CDR3 comprises 14 residues. Per germline, CDR1 SGHRS and CDR2 YFSETQ. The CDR3: CASSWTGSSYEQYF. The CDR3 DNA follows: TGTGCCAGCAGCTGGACAGGGAGCTCCTACGAGCAGTACTTC. The whole variable domain, filled in from reference TRBV5-1 and TRBJ2-7, reads KAGVTQTPRYLIKTRGQQVTLSCSPISGHRSVSWYQQTPGQGLQFLFEYFSETQRNKGNFPGRFSGRQFSNSRSEMNVSTLELGDSALYLCASSWTGSSYEQYFGPGTRLTVT.

J is TRBJ1-1 and V is TRBV5-5; a possible D gene is TRBD1 (5 bases). V was shortened by 3 bases and J by 4 bases, with 16 bases between the two germline ends. CDR3 length: 15 residues. The germline CDR1 and CDR2 sequences are SGHKS and YYEKEE (reference sequence). The CDR3 nucleotides are TGTGCCAGCAGCTCCATAACGGGGGGGAGCACTGAAGCTTTCTTT. Protein sequence: CASSSITGGSTEAFF.

V and J are TRBV5-1 and TRBJ1-5; D unresolved. The CDR3 runs 18 residues. Germline CDR1 SGHRS, CDR2 YFSETQ. The V end was cut by 6 bases, the J end by 4 bases, with 26 bases between. As DNA, the CDR3 is TGCGCCAGCATTCTACTCGGGAAGGTGGACGGGATTAATCAGCCCCAGCATTTT. Protein product: CASILLGKVDGINQPQHF.

This clonotype was seen a few times. The chain employs TRBV7-3 and TRBJ2-1, with TRBD2 identical over 7 bases. The CDR3 consists of 15 residues. V shed 1 base and J 3 bases; nucleotides not matched to a gene: 3. Germline V gene data show CDR1 as SGHTA and CDR2 as FQGTGA. The CDR3 here is CASSLIRTSYNEQFF. CDR3 in DNA: TGTGCCAGCAGCTTAATCAGGACTAGCTACAATGAGCAGTTCTTC.

V usage is TRBV30 and J usage is TRBJ2-1; D is undetermined. The CDR3 length is 12 residues. V gave up 0 bases and J gave up 5 bases, with 5 bases separating them. Germline CDR1 GTSNPN, CDR2 SVGIG (reference sequence). The CDR3: CAWSVPNNEQFF. For the CDR3, the DNA is TGTGCCTGGAGTGTTCCGAACAATGAGCAGTTCTTC.

The rearrangement uses TRBV7-9 and TRBJ1-1, with a tentative D call TRBD1 (6 bases). Per the germline V gene, CDR1 is SEHNR and CDR2 is FQNEAQ (reference sequence). This CDR3 has 17 residues. V lost 1 base to trimming and J lost 1 base, with 16 bases between them. Written as DNA, the CDR3 is TGTGCCAGCAGCTTAGGGCTACACAGGGAGGGGAACACTGAAGCTTTCTTT. It is translated as CASSLGLHREGNTEAFF.

The rearrangement uses TRBV21-1 and TRBJ1-6. TRBV21-1 is a pseudogene. The CDR3 length is 13 residues. In DNA, the CDR3 is TGTGCCAGCAGCAAATTCTGGGATTCACCCCTCCACTTT. Translation: CASSKFWDSPLHF.

The sample holds many counts of this clonotype. The chain has TRBV12-3 or TRBV12-4 and TRBJ2-7; no clear D gene. The CDR3 covers 14 residues. V lost 6 bases and J 6 bases, leaving 18 bases between the germline ends. The CDR3 is CASSISAFTGEQYF. CDR3 in DNA: TGTGCCAGCAGCATCTCCGCGTTTACGGGCGAGCAGTACTTC.

The chain joins TRBV5-1 to TRBJ2-7; D not certain. The CDR3 length is 16 residues. The V gene lost 7 bases and the J gene lost 0 bases, with 20 bases spanning the gap. Germline V gene data show CDR1 as SGHRS and CDR2 as YFSETQ. The CDR3 DNA reads TGCGCCAGCGCGCCTCTCGGTCTGTGGGTCTCCTACGAGCAGTACTTC. Protein sequence: CASAPLGLWVSYEQYF. Filled out from reference TRBV5-1 and TRBJ2-7, the complete variable domain reads KAGVTQTPRYLIKTRGQQVTLSCSPISGHRSVSWYQQTPGQGLQFLFEYFSETQRNKGNFPGRFSGRQFSNSRSEMNVSTLELGDSALYLCASAPLGLWVSYEQYFGPGTRLTVT.

The chain is built from TRBV7-6 and TRBJ2-4; tentative D call: TRBD2 (5 bases). The V end lost 3 bases, the J end lost 5 bases, and 23 bases lay between the germline ends. Germline CDR1 is SGHVS and CDR2 is FNYEAQ. The CDR3 has 18 amino acids. The CDR3 loop is CASSFPLRVRSGQNIQYF. In DNA, the CDR3 is TGTGCCAGCAGCTTTCCTCTGAGGGTACGGTCGGGCCAAAACATTCAGTACTTC.

The rearrangement links TRBV5-1 to TRBJ2-7, with 9 bases identical to TRBD1. The ends lost 3 bases at V and 5 bases at J; junction bases unmatched: 3. This CDR3 is built from 13 residues. Germline-derived CDR1 and CDR2 are SGHRS and YFSETQ. CDR3 sequence (DNA): TGCGCCAGCAGCTCAAGACAGGGGGACGAGCAGTACTTC. This encodes CASSSRQGDEQYF.

The genes are TRBV7-9 and TRBJ1-2, with D unclear. The CDR3 totals 11 residues. The germline V gene encodes CDR1 SEHNR and CDR2 FQNEAQ (reference sequence). Trimming pared 1 base from V and 10 bases from J, leaving 7 bases between. CDR3 sequence reads: CASSLVDHYTF. The CDR3 DNA is TGTGCCAGCAGCTTAGTTGACCACTACACCTTC. Together with reference TRBV7-9 and TRBJ1-2, the CDR3 gives the full variable domain: DTGVSQNPRHKITKRGQNVTFRCDPISEHNRLYWYRQTLGQGPEFLTYFQNEAQLEKSRLLSDRFSAERPKGSFSTLEIQRTEQGDSAMYLCASSLVDHYTFGSGTRLTVV.